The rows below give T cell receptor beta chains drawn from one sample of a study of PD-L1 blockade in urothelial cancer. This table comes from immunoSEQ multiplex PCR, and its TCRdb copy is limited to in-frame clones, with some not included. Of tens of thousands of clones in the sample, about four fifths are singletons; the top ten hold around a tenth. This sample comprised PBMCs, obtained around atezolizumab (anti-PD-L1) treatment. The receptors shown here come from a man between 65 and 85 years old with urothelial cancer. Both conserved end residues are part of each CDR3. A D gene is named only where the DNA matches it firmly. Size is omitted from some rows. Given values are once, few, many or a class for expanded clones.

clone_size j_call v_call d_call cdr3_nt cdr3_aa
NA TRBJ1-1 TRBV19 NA TGTGCCAGTAATGCCCAGGGTCGCACTGAAGCTTTCTTT CASNAQGRTEAFF
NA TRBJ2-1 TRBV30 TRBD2 TGTGCCTGGAGTCGGCTAGCGGGTATATACAATGAGCAGTTCTTC CAWSRLAGIYNEQFF
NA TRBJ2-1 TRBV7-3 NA TGTGCCAGCAGCCCTGGACTACTCAACAATGAGCAGTTCTTC CASSPGLLNNEQFF
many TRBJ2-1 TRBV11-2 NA TGTGCCAGCAGCTCCCGAGGTGGGGCCAACGAGCAGTTCTTC CASSSRGGANEQFF
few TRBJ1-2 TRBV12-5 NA TGTGCTAGTGGTTTGCGTCCCAGTTATGGCTACACCTTC CASGLRPSYGYTF
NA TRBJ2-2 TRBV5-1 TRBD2 TGCGCCAGCAGCCAGACTAGCCGGAACACCGGGGAGCTGTTTTTT CASSQTSRNTGELFF
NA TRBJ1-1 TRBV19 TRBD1 TGTGCCAGTACGCCGGGACAGGGGGCAAGGAACACTGAAGCTTTCTTT CASTPGQGARNTEAFF
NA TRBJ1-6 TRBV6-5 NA TGTGCCAGCAGGGCAGGGAATTCACCCCTCCACTTT CASRAGNSPLHF
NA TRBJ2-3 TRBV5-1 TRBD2 TGCGCCAGCAGCTCTAGCGGGGGTTCGCCAGATACGCAGTATTTT CASSSSGGSPDTQYF
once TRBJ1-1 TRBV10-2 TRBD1 TGCGCCAGCAGTGGGACAGGGGTGATGGCTTTCTTT CASSGTGVMAFF
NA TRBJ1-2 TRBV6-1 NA TGTGCCAGCAGTCCTATCGGGGTAGGCTACACCTTC CASSPIGVGYTF
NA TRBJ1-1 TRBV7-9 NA TGTGCCAGCAGCTTAGAGGGGGGGCGGGGGACTGAAGCTTTCTTT CASSLEGGRGTEAFF
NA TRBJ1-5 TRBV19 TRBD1 TGTGCCAGTAGTCCCCGGGACAGGGGTAGCAATCAGCCCCAGCATTTT CASSPRDRGSNQPQHF
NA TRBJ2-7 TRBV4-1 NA TGCGCCAGCAGCCAAGGCCCGGGGAGCTACGAGCAGTACTTC CASSQGPGSYEQYF
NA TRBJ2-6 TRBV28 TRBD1 TGTGCCAGCAGTTACAGGGGGCCTGGGGCCAACGTCCTGACTTTC CASSYRGPGANVLTF
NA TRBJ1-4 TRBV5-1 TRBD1 TGCGCCAGCAGCTTGGACAGGGGGGGTAATGAAAAACTGTTTTTT CASSLDRGGNEKLFF
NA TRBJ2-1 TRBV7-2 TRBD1 TGTGCCAGCAGGCAGGGACAGAACAATGAGCAGTTCTTC CASRQGQNNEQFF
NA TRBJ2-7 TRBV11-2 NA TGTGCCAGCAGCTTATCCGAAACAGGGCGATACGAGCAGTACTTC CASSLSETGRYEQYF
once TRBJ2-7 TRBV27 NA TGTGCCAGCAGTTTATCGATGACTGGCTCCTACGAGCAGTACTTC CASSLSMTGSYEQYF
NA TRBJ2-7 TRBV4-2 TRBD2 TGTGCCAGCAGCCCTACTAGCGGGAGGAACTACGAGCAGTACTTC CASSPTSGRNYEQYF
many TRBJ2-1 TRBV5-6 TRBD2 TGTGCCAGCAGACTAGCGGGGGGCGGGAATGAGCAGTTCTTC CASRLAGGGNEQFF
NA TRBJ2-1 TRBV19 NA TGTGCCAGTAAGGAGAACTCCTACAATGAGCAGTTCTTC CASKENSYNEQFF
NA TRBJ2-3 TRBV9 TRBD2 TGTGCCAGCAGCGTAGCGGCTAGCGGATCATCTAGGGATACGCAGTATTTT CASSVAASGSSRDTQYF
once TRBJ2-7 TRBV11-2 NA TGTGCCAGCAGCCCGCCCTTCACATCTTACGAGCAGTACTTC CASSPPFTSYEQYF
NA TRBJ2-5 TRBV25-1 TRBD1 TGTGCCAGCAGTGCGTGGACAGGGATAGAGACCCAGTACTTC CASSAWTGIETQYF
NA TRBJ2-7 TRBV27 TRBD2 TGTGCCAGCAGTTACGGGGGGGCCGCCTACGAGCAGTACTTC CASSYGGAAYEQYF
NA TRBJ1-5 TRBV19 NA TGTGCCAGTAGTATAGTCAGGGATCAGCCCCAGCATTTT CASSIVRDQPQHF
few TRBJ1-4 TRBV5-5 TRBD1 TGTGCCAGCAGCCGGGGACAGTTAAATGAAAAACTGTTTTTT CASSRGQLNEKLFF